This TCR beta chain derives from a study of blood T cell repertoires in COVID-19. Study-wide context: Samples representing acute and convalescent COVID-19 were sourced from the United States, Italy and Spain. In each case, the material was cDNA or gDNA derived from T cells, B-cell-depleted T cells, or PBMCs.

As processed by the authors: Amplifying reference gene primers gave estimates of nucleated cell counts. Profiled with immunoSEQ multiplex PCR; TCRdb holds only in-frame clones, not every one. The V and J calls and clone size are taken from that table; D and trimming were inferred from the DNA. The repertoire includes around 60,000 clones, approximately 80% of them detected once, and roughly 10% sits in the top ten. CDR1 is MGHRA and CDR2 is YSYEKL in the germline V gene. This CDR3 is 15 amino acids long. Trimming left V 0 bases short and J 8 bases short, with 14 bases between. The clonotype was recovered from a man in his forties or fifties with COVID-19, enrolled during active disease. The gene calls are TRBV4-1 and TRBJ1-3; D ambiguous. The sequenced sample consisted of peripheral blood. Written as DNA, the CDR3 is TGCGCCAGCAGCCAAGATCGGGAACCCGGGGACACCATATATTTT. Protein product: CASSQDREPGDTIYF.